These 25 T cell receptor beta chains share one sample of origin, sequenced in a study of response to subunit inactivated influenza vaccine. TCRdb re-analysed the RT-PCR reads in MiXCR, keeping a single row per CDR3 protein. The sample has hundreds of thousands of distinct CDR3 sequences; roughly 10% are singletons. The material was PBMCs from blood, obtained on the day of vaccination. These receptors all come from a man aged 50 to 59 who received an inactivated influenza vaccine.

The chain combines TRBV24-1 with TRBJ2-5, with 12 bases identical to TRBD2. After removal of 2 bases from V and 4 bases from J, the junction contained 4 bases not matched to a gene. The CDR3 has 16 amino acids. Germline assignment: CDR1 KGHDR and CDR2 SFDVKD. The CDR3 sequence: CATSDSGLAGRETQYF. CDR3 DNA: TGTGCCACCAGTGATTCAGGACTAGCGGGACGAGAGACCCAGTACTTC.

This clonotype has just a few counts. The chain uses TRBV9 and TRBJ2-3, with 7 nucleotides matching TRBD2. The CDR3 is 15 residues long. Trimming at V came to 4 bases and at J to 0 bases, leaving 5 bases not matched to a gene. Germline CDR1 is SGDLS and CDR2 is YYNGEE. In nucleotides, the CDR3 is TGTGCCAGCAGCTCCAGCGGGAAGAGCACAGATACGCAGTATTTT. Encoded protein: CASSSSGKSTDTQYF.

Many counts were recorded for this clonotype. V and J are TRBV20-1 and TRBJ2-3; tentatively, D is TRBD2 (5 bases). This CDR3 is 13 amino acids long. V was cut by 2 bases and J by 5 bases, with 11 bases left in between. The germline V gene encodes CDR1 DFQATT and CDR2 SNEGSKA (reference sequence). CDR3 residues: CSARPPLGDTQYF. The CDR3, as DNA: TGCAGTGCTAGACCCCCACTAGGAGATACGCAGTATTTT.

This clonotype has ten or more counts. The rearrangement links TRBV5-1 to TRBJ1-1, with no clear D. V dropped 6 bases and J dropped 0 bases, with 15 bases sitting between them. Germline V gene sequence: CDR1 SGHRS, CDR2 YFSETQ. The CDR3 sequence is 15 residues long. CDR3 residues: CASTSREVMNTEAFF. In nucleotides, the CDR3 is TGCGCCAGCACCTCAAGAGAGGTTATGAACACTGAAGCTTTCTTT. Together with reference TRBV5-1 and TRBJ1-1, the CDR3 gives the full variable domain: KAGVTQTPRYLIKTRGQQVTLSCSPISGHRSVSWYQQTPGQGLQFLFEYFSETQRNKGNFPGRFSGRQFSNSRSEMNVSTLELGDSALYLCASTSREVMNTEAFFGQGTRLTVV.

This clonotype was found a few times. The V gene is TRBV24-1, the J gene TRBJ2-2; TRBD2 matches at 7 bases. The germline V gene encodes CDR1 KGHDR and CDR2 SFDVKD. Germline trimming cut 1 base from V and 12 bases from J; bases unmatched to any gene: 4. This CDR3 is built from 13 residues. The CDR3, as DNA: TGTGCCACCAGTGATTTCGCCGGGAGGCAGCTGTTTTTT. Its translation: CATSDFAGRQLFF.

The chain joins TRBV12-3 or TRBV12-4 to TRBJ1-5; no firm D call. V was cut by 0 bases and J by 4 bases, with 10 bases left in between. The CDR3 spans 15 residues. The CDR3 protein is CASSLAERANQPQHF. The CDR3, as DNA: TGTGCCAGCAGTTTAGCGGAGAGGGCTAATCAGCCCCAGCATTTT.

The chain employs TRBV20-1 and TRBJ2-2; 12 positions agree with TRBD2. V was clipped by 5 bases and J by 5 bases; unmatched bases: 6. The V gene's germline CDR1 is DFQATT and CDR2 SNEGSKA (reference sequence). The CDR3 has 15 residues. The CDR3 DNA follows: TGCAGTGCTCCGACTAGCGGGAGAGCTACCGGGGAGCTGTTTTTT. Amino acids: CSAPTSGRATGELFF.

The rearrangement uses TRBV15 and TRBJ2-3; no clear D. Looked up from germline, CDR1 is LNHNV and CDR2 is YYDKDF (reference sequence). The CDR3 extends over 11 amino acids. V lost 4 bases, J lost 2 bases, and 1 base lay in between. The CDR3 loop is CATSNTDTQYF. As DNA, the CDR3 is TGTGCCACCAGCAACACAGATACGCAGTATTTT. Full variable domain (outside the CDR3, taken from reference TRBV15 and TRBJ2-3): DAMVIQNPRYQVTQFGKPVTLSCSQTLNHNVMYWYQQKSSQAPKLLFHYYDKDFNNEADTPDNFQSRRPNTSFCFLDIRSPGLGDTAMYLCATSNTDTQYFGPGTRLTVL.

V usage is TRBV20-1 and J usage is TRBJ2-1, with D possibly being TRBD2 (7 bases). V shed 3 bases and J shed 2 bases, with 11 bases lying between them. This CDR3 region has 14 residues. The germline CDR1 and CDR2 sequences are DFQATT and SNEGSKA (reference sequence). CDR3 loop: CSASKGGAYNEQFF. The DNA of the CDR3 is TGCAGTGCTAGTAAGGGGGGGGCCTACAATGAGCAGTTCTTC.

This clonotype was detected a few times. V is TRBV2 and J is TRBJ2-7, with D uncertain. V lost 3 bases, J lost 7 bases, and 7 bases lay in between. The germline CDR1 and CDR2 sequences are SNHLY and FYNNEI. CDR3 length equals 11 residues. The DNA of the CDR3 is TGTGCCAGCAGTGATGTGGAAGAGCAGTACTTC. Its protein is CASSDVEEQYF.

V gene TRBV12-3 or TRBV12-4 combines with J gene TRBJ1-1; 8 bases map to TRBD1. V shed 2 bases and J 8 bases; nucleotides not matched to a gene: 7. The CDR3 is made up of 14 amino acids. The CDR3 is CASSLNQGQVEAFF. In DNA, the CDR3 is TGTGCCAGCAGTTTAAATCAGGGACAGGTAGAAGCTTTCTTT.

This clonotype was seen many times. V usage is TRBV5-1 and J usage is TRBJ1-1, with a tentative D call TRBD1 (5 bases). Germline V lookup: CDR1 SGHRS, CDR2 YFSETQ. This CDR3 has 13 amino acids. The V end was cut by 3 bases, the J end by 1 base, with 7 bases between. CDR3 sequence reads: CASSWRGNTEAFF. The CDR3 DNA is TGCGCCAGCAGCTGGAGGGGGAACACTGAAGCTTTCTTT.

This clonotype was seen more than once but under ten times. DNA of the CDR3: TGTGCCAGCAGCTTGGTCCGGGACCTCTTCACCGGGGAGCTGTTTTTT. It yields the protein CASSLVRDLFTGELFF. The chain joins TRBV5-6 to TRBJ2-2, with D perhaps given as TRBD1 or TRBD2 (5 bases each). V lost 0 bases and J 4 bases, leaving 13 bases between the germline ends. The CDR3 totals 16 residues. Germline V gene data show CDR1 as SGHDT and CDR2 as YYEEEE.

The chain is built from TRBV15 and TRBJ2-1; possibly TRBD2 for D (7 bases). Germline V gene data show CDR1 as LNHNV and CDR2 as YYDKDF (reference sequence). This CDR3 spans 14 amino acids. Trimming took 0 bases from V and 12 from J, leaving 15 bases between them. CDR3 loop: CATSRDPRGTRQFF. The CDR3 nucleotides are TGTGCCACCAGCAGAGATCCGCGGGGGACACGGCAGTTCTTC.

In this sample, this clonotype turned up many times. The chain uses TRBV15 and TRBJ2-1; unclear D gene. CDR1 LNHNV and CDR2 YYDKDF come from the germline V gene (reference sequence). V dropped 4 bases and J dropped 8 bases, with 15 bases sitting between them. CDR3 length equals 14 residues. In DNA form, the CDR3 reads TGTGCCACCAGCATCGAACCCCGTAGGCATGAGCAGTTCTTC. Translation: CATSIEPRRHEQFF.

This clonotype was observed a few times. CDR3 bases: TGTGCCAGCAGCCCATTCTATCGATCCTACGAGCAGTACTTC. Encoded protein: CASSPFYRSYEQYF. This chain joins TRBV7-2 and TRBJ2-7; D uncertain. The CDR3 is 14 residues long. Deletions cut 5 bases from V and 1 base from J, with 12 bases between. CDR1 and CDR2 from the germline V gene are SGHTA and FQGNSA.

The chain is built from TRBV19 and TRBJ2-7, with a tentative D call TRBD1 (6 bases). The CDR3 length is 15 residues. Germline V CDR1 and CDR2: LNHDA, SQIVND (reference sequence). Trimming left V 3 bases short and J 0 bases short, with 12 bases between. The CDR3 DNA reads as TGTGCCAGTAGTATTGGCAGGGGAACCTCCTACGAGCAGTACTTC. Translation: CASSIGRGTSYEQYF.

In DNA form, the CDR3 reads TGTGCCAGCAGTCTTAAAAGGGGACTCCATGAAAAACTGTTTTTT. Its translation: CASSLKRGLHEKLFF. This chain links TRBV12-3 or TRBV12-4 with TRBJ1-4, with D possibly matching TRBD1 (5 bases). The CDR3 sequence is 15 residues long. V was shortened by 5 bases and J by 6 bases, with 16 bases between the two germline ends.

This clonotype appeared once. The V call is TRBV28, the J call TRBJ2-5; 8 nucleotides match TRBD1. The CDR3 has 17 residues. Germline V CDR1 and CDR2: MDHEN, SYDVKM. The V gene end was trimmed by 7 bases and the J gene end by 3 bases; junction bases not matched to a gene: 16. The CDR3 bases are TGTGCCAGCACCGGGACAGGTCTGTCCCTACCTAAAGAGACCCAGTACTTC. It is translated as CASTGTGLSLPKETQYF.

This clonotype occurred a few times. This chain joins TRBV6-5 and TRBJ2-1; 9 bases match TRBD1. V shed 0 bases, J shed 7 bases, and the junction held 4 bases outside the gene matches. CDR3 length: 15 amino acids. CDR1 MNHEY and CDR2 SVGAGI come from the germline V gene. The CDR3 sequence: CASSYSGTGKNEQFF. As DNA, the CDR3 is TGTGCCAGCAGTTACTCGGGGACAGGGAAAAATGAGCAGTTCTTC.

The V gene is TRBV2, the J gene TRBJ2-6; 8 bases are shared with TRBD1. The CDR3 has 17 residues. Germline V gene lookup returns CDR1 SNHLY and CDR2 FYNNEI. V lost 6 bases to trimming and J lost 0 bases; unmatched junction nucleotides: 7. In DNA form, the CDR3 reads TGTGCCAGCAGGACGGACAGGGCTTTCTCTGGGGCCAACGTCCTGACTTTC. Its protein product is CASRTDRAFSGANVLTF.

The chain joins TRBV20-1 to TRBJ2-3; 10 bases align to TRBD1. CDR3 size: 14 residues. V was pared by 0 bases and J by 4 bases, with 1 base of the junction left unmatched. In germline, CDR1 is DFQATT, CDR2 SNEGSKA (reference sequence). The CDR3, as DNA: TGCAGTGCTAGAGAAGGGACAGGGGCAGATACGCAGTATTTT. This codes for CSAREGTGADTQYF.

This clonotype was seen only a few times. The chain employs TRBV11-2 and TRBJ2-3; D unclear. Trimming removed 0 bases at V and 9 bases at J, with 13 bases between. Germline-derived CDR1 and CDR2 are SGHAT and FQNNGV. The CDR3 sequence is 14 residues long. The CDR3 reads CASSLDLAVATQYF. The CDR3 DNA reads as TGTGCCAGCAGCTTAGATCTGGCGGTGGCCACGCAGTATTTT.

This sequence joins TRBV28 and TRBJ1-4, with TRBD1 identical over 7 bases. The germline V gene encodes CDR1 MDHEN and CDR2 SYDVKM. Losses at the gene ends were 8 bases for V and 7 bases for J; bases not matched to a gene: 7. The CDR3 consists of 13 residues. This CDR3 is CASRDSRSEKLFF. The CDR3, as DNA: TGTGCCAGCCGGGACAGCCGGTCTGAAAAACTGTTTTTT.

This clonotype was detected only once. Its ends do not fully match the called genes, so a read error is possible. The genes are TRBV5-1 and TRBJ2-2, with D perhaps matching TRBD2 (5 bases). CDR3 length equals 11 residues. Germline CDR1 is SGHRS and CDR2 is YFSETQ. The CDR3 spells CASSLTGELSF. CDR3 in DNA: TGCGCCAGCAGCTTGACCGGGGAGCTGTCTTTT. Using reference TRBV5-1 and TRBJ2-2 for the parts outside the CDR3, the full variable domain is KAGVTQTPRYLIKTRGQQVTLSCSPISGHRSVSWYQQTPGQGLQFLFEYFSETQRNKGNFPGRFSGRQFSNSRSEMNVSTLELGDSALYLCASSLTGELSFGEGSRLTVL.